This T cell receptor (beta chain) was identified in a study of cytomegalovirus exposure and HLA in healthy donors. Broader study findings: In a later analysis, TCR beta V- and J-gene trimming was associated with a missense DCLRE1C variant. The likely explanation for a cluster of highly shared sequence variants was sequencing artifact. Listed as cytomegalovirus-associated were over 150 TCR beta chains.

Germline CDR1 reads MNHEY; CDR2 reads SMNVEV (reference sequence). The CDR3 is 15 residues long. The V gene lost 0 bases and the J gene lost 2 bases, with 8 bases spanning the gap. PCR primers comprised 60 Vbeta and 13 Jbeta primers. Assay: immunoSEQ multiplex PCR; the TCRdb copy retains only in-frame clones and omits some. Among roughly 120,000 clones listed, 65% to 80% were seen once. As regards this clone: The antigen remains undetermined.

This chain joins TRBV27 and TRBJ1-3, with D possibly TRBD1 on 5 matching bases. Sample: PBMCs. This TCR came from a human donor in good health. CDR3 sequence reads: CASSLSGGAGNTIYF. For the CDR3, the DNA is TGTGCCAGCAGTTTATCGGGGGGGGCTGGAAACACCATATATTTT.